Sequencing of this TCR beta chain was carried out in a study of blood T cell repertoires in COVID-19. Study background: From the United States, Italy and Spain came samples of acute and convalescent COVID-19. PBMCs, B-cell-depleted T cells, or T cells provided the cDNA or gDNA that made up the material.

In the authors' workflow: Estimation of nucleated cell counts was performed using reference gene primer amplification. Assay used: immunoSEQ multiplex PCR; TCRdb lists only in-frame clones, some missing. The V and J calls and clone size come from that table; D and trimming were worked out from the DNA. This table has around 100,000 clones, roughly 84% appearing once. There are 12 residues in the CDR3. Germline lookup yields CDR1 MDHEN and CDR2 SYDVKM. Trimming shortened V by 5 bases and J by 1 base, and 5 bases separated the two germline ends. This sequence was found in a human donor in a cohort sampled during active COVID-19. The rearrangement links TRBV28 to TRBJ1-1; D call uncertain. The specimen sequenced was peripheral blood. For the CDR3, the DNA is TGTGCCAGCAGTATCCAGAACACTGAAGCTTTCTTT. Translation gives CASSIQNTEAFF.